This T cell receptor beta chain was recorded in a study of tumor and adjacent non-tumor tissue in lung cancer. The wider study: There were around 11 adenocarcinoma, a couple of squamous cell carcinoma and 1 small cell lung cancer cases.

This sample's RNA came from whole unsorted tissue. The normal lung tissue was taken more than 3 cm from the tumor edge. Chemotherapy-naive patients with new lung cancer underwent thoracic surgery in China, August–November 2014. A modified ARM-PCR protocol with three rounds of nested PCR amplified TCRbeta. Using its own MiXCR run on the multiplex PCR reads, TCRdb lists one record per CDR3 protein. Among about 80,000 distinct CDR3 sequences listed, approximately 81% were seen once. The CDR3 extends over 16 amino acids. V shed 2 bases and J shed 6 bases, with 16 bases lying between them. As for this clonotype: The CDR3 does not end in the conserved phenylalanine or tryptophan, so this is likely a read error.

The chain combines TRBV12-3 or TRBV12-4 with TRBJ2-2; D could derive from TRBD1 or TRBD2 (5 bases each). This clonotype originated in a man aged 55 to 70 with non-small cell lung cancer. Sequencing input: distant non-tumor lung tissue. In DNA form, the CDR3 reads TGTGCCAGCAGTTTATGGGGACGGGATCCGTCCGGGGAGCTGTTTATT. Encoded protein: CASSLWGRDPSGELFI.